One and the same sample provided the 32 T cell receptor beta chains below, sequenced in a study of memory CD4+ T cells and cytomegalovirus serostatus. Single viable CD3+CD4+CD8-CD45RO+ cells were sorted as the memory CD4+ T cells. TCRdb's table, derived via immunoSEQ multiplex PCR, lists solely in-frame clones and lacks some. Of about 44,000 clones listed, over 65% are singletons. Sequencing was carried out using memory CD4+ T cells from blood. The receptors derive from an adult in good health and CMV-seronegative.

The rearrangement links TRBV6-6 to TRBJ2-7; D tentatively fits TRBD1 or TRBD2 (7 bases each). This CDR3 spans 16 amino acids. V lost 0 bases to trimming and J lost 5 bases, with 17 bases between them. Germline-derived CDR1 and CDR2 are MNHNY and SVGAGI (reference sequence). In DNA form, the CDR3 reads TGTGCCAGCAGTTACTCGACAGGGAGGGAGAAGAACGAGCAGTACTTC. Protein product: CASSYSTGREKNEQYF.

This rearrangement joins TRBV7-9 to TRBJ2-1, with unresolved D. V gave up 2 bases and J gave up 6 bases, with 11 bases separating them. CDR3 size: 14 residues. In germline, CDR1 is SEHNR, CDR2 FQNEAQ (reference sequence). The CDR3 DNA reads TGTGCCAGCAGCTTATCAGGATCCCGCAATGAGCAGTTCTTC. Translating it yields CASSLSGSRNEQFF.

This chain links TRBV19 with TRBJ2-1, with 7 positions matching TRBD1. Germline V lookup: CDR1 LNHDA, CDR2 SQIVND (reference sequence). The V and J ends lost 5 bases and 7 bases, in that order; junction bases with no gene match: 5. This CDR3 region has 13 residues. CDR3 sequence: CASSHLQGNEQFF. The DNA for the CDR3 is TGTGCCAGTAGTCATCTACAGGGGAATGAGCAGTTCTTC. The entire variable domain, with the rest obtained from reference TRBV19 and TRBJ2-1, is as follows: DGGITQSPKYLFRKEGQNVTLSCEQNLNHDAMYWYRQDPGQGLRLIYYSQIVNDFQKGDIAEGYSVSREKKESFPLTVTSAQKNPTAFYLCASSHLQGNEQFFGPGTRLTVL.

The chain has TRBV5-4 and TRBJ1-3; D is unclear. V was cut by 4 bases and J by 1 base, with 12 bases left in between. This CDR3 comprises 15 residues. The germline CDR1 and CDR2 sequences are SGHNT and YYREEE (reference sequence). CDR3 residues: CASSDKAQSGNTIYF. In DNA, the CDR3 is TGTGCCAGCAGCGATAAAGCCCAGTCTGGAAACACCATATATTTT.

The chain carries TRBV30 and TRBJ2-2; D may be TRBD2 (5 bases). The germline V gene has CDR1 GTSNPN and CDR2 SVGIG (reference sequence). This CDR3 spans 14 amino acids. Between the trimmed V and J ends, which lost 1 base and 8 bases, there was a span of 14 bases. The DNA for the CDR3 is TGTGCCTGGAGTGGACCCGGCGGGTATGGGGAGCTGTTTTTT. Its translation is CAWSGPGGYGELFF.

The rearrangement joins TRBV29-1 to TRBJ1-2; 7 bases are shared with TRBD1. The germline gives CDR1 SQVTM, CDR2 ANQGSEA. V shed 1 base, J shed 2 bases, and the junction held 4 bases outside the gene matches. The CDR3 contains 14 residues. The CDR3: CSVEAGTENYGYTF. The CDR3 region has the DNA TGCAGCGTTGAAGCGGGGACAGAGAACTATGGCTACACCTTC.

The chain links TRBV7-8 to TRBJ1-6, with TRBD1 identical over 10 bases. V gave up 2 bases and J gave up 7 bases; unmatched junction bases: 5. This CDR3 comprises 16 residues. Germline V gene lookup returns CDR1 SGHVS and CDR2 FQNEAQ. The DNA of the CDR3 is TGTGCCAGCAGCTTAAATATGGGACAGGGGAATTCACCCCTCCACTTT. Encoded protein: CASSLNMGQGNSPLHF.

This clone turned up a few times. The V call is TRBV30, the J call TRBJ1-6; 12 nucleotides match TRBD1. The CDR3 is 17 amino acids. Per the germline V gene, CDR1 is GTSNPN and CDR2 is SVGIG (reference sequence). After removal of 2 bases from V and 8 bases from J, the junction contained 10 bases not matched to a gene. CDR3 nucleotides: TGTGCCTGGAGTTGGGGACAGGGGGCAAGCTTGGATTCACCCCTCCACTTT. It specifies CAWSWGQGASLDSPLHF.

The CDR3 spells CASSALTDTQYF. DNA of the CDR3: TGTGCCAGCAGTGCTCTAACAGATACGCAGTATTTT. The chain is built from TRBV2 and TRBJ2-3; D not certain. This CDR3 contains 12 residues. Trimming pared 4 bases from V and 3 bases from J, leaving 5 bases between. Germline CDR1 reads SNHLY; CDR2 reads FYNNEI.

The rearrangement joins TRBV5-1 to TRBJ1-5; no clear D. Germline V lookup: CDR1 SGHRS, CDR2 YFSETQ. This CDR3 contains 14 residues. V was shortened by 0 bases and J by 6 bases, with 10 bases between the two germline ends. This chain's CDR3 is CASSLGSPTQPQHF. CDR3 nucleotides: TGCGCCAGCAGCTTGGGAAGCCCCACTCAGCCCCAGCATTTT.

The sample holds a few counts of this clone. The chain combines TRBV5-6 with TRBJ1-2; 8 bases match TRBD1. Germline V gene lookup returns CDR1 SGHDT and CDR2 YYEEEE. The junction had 5 bases not matched to a gene; V was cut back by 4 bases and J by 6 bases. The CDR3 contains 13 residues. CDR3 sequence reads: CASSRIQGDGYTF. CDR3 bases: TGTGCCAGCAGCCGAATACAGGGGGATGGCTACACCTTC.

The chain carries TRBV2 and TRBJ2-5, with TRBD1 matching 7 bases. This CDR3 has 14 residues. J gave up 7 bases and V 2 bases, and 7 bases lay outside the gene matches. Per the germline V gene, CDR1 is SNHLY and CDR2 is FYNNEI. As DNA, the CDR3 is TGTGCCAGCAGTGAATCCAGACAGGGCGGGACCCAGTACTTC. It specifies CASSESRQGGTQYF.

The chain combines TRBV10-1 with TRBJ1-1; D unresolved. In germline, CDR1 is WNHNN, CDR2 SYGVQD (reference sequence). The CDR3 has 15 amino acids. V dropped 6 bases and J dropped 1 base, with 15 bases sitting between them. In nucleotides, the CDR3 is TGCGCCAGCAGCCCTACGCGAGGGAGGAACACTGAAGCTTTCTTT. The encoded protein is CASSPTRGRNTEAFF.

Written as DNA, the CDR3 is TGTGCCAGCACTGAGGTCTCTGGAAACACCATATATTTT. It yields the protein CASTEVSGNTIYF. The genes are TRBV6-1 and TRBJ1-3; D gene unclear. Per the germline V gene, CDR1 is MNHNS and CDR2 is SASEGT. The length of the CDR3 is 13 residues. The V end was cut by 7 bases, the J end by 0 bases, with 7 bases between.

This clone showed up just once. The rearrangement joins TRBV19 to TRBJ1-5; tentatively, D is TRBD1 (6 bases). The CDR3 loop spans 14 amino acids. CDR1 is LNHDA, CDR2 SQIVND, per germline (reference sequence). V dropped 4 bases and J dropped 2 bases, with 9 bases sitting between them. This CDR3 reads CASSTGEGNQPQHF. DNA for the CDR3: TGTGCCAGTAGTACAGGGGAAGGCAATCAGCCCCAGCATTTT.

V and J are TRBV18 and TRBJ2-5, with D possibly TRBD1 on 6 matching bases. V lost 5 bases, J lost 4 bases, and 11 bases lay in between. The V gene's germline CDR1 is KGHSH and CDR2 LQKENI. This CDR3 region has 13 residues. The DNA for the CDR3 is TGTGCCAGCTCATACCGGACAGCAGAGACCCAGTACTTC. It yields the protein CASSYRTAETQYF.

This chain joins TRBV28 and TRBJ1-6; a weak D match, TRBD1 (5 bases). Between the trimmed V and J ends, which lost 3 bases and 7 bases, there was a span of 19 bases. The CDR3 is made up of 17 amino acids. Germline V gene sequence: CDR1 MDHEN, CDR2 SYDVKM. As DNA, the CDR3 is TGTGCCAGCAGTTTGACTCCCGGGACGGTGGGGAATTCACCCCTCCACTTT. The encoded protein is CASSLTPGTVGNSPLHF.

The V and J genes are TRBV7-3 and TRBJ2-2; TRBD2 aligns across 8 bases. The germline V gene encodes CDR1 SGHTA and CDR2 FQGTGA. With V trimmed by 2 bases and J by 3 bases, 5 bases remained unmatched. CDR3 length equals 16 residues. CDR3 sequence reads: CASSLGLAGYTGELFF. CDR3 in DNA: TGTGCCAGCAGCTTAGGTTTAGCGGGGTACACCGGGGAGCTGTTTTTT.

V and J are TRBV19 and TRBJ1-6; possibly TRBD1 for D (5 bases). CDR3 length: 17 residues. V gave up 5 bases and J gave up 1 base, with 15 bases separating them. The germline gives CDR1 LNHDA, CDR2 SQIVND (reference sequence). Here the CDR3 reads CASSGEQGGSYNSPLHF. As DNA, the CDR3 is TGTGCCAGTAGTGGAGAGCAGGGTGGATCCTATAATTCACCCCTCCACTTT.

The gene calls are TRBV9 and TRBJ1-2, with D possibly matching TRBD1 (5 bases). The V gene lost 3 bases and the J gene lost 4 bases, with 13 bases spanning the gap. The CDR3 length is 14 residues. Germline lookup yields CDR1 SGDLS and CDR2 YYNGEE. This chain's CDR3 is CASSGGMLGYGYTF. The CDR3 DNA sequence: TGTGCCAGCAGCGGGGGGATGTTGGGCTATGGCTACACCTTC.

The genes are TRBV21-1 and TRBJ2-7; the DNA was not compared with TRBD1, the D call given in the table. TRBV21-1 is termed a pseudogene. The CDR3 has 16 amino acids. The chain's CDR3 is CASSTRDREIKYEQYF. CDR3 DNA sequence: TGTGCCAGCAGCACCCGGGACAGGGAAATCAAATACGAGCAGTACTTC.

V usage is TRBV2 and J usage is TRBJ1-1; no clear D. This CDR3 contains 15 residues. V was clipped by 8 bases and J by 1 base, with 17 bases between them. The V gene's germline CDR1 is SNHLY and CDR2 FYNNEI. CDR3 sequence: CASLRSWVRNTEAFF. CDR3 DNA sequence: TGTGCCAGCCTTAGGTCTTGGGTACGGAACACTGAAGCTTTCTTT.

This rearrangement joins TRBV7-3 to TRBJ2-1, with 11 bases matching TRBD2. This CDR3 comprises 17 residues. V lost 5 bases, J lost 0 bases, and 6 bases stayed unmatched. The germline gives CDR1 SGHTA, CDR2 FQGTGA. The CDR3 here is CASSPHSGGVSYNEQFF. The CDR3 bases are TGTGCCAGCAGCCCCCATAGCGGGGGGGTCTCCTACAATGAGCAGTTCTTC.

The sample holds a few counts of this clone. This chain connects TRBV2 to TRBJ1-6; D not resolved. The germline gives CDR1 SNHLY, CDR2 FYNNEI. This CDR3 is built from 11 residues. Deletions cut 5 bases from V and 10 bases from J, with 6 bases between. CDR3 sequence (DNA): TGTGCCAGCAGTCCGAGATCACCCCTCCACTTT. This gives the protein CASSPRSPLHF.

This chain joins TRBV14 and TRBJ2-5; perhaps D is TRBD1 or TRBD2 (6 bases each). Trimming removed 1 base at V and 7 bases at J, with 16 bases between. Germline loops: CDR1 SGHDN, CDR2 FVKESK. This CDR3 region has 15 residues. CDR3 in DNA: TGTGCCAGCAGCCAAGTGCACAGGGAGGACTGGACCCAGTACTTC. Amino acid sequence: CASSQVHREDWTQYF.

The J gene is TRBJ2-2, the V gene TRBV5-1; D is perhaps TRBD1 (6 bases). V was pared by 5 bases and J by 3 bases, with 14 bases between. From germline, CDR1 is SGHRS and CDR2 YFSETQ. CDR3 size: 15 residues. CDR3 protein: CASSFTGMDTGELFF. CDR3 nucleotides: TGCGCCAGCAGTTTTACAGGGATGGACACCGGGGAGCTGTTTTTT.

This clone has more than one count but fewer than ten. V is TRBV5-8 and J is TRBJ2-2; maybe TRBD1 (5 bases). V lost 2 bases and J 7 bases, leaving 6 bases between the germline ends. This CDR3 spans 12 amino acids. Germline lookup yields CDR1 SGHTS and CDR2 YDEGEE. Here the CDR3 reads CASSLGVGELFF. CDR3 nucleotide sequence: TGTGCCAGCAGCTTAGGGGTCGGGGAGCTGTTTTTT.

The chain has TRBV11-3 and TRBJ1-1, with TRBD1 matching 8 bases. Trimming cost V 5 bases and J 3 bases; bases outside gene matches: 8. The germline gives CDR1 SGHNT, CDR2 YENEEA. The CDR3 is 15 residues long. CDR3 DNA sequence: TGTGCCAGCAGCCGCGCAGGGGGCGAGGACACTGAAGCTTTCTTT. Encoded protein: CASSRAGGEDTEAFF.

This chain connects TRBV28 to TRBJ2-4; D call uncertain. Germline V gene sequence: CDR1 MDHEN, CDR2 SYDVKM. The V end was cut by 6 bases, the J end by 6 bases, with 9 bases between. This CDR3 has 12 residues. CDR3 nucleotides: TGTGCCAGCAGCCACATCCCAAACATTCAGTACTTC. This encodes CASSHIPNIQYF. Full variable domain (remainder filled in from reference TRBV28 and TRBJ2-4): DVKVTQSSRYLVKRTGEKVFLECVQDMDHENMFWYRQDPGLGLRLIYFSYDVKMKEKGDIPEGYSVSREKKERFSLILESASTNQTSMYLCASSHIPNIQYFGAGTRLSVL.

This clone has a handful of counts. The chain is built from TRBV30 and TRBJ1-2; no firm D call. The CDR3 extends over 13 amino acids. The germline V gene encodes CDR1 GTSNPN and CDR2 SVGIG (reference sequence). Trimming stripped 3 bases from V and 2 bases from J, with 10 bases between. The CDR3 spells CAWSLGINYGYTF. The CDR3, as DNA: TGTGCCTGGAGCCTTGGTATAAACTATGGCTACACCTTC.

This clone was detected once. The chain employs TRBV5-4 and TRBJ2-4; D is perhaps TRBD1 or TRBD2 (5 bases each). Germline V lookup: CDR1 SGHNT, CDR2 YYREEE (reference sequence). V was clipped by 4 bases and J by 5 bases, with 16 bases between them. This CDR3 has 15 amino acids. The CDR3 DNA follows: TGTGCCAGCAGCCCGACCGGGACGCCTCAAAACATTCAGTACTTC. It encodes CASSPTGTPQNIQYF.

This clone is classed as medium-sized. The genes are TRBV27 and TRBJ1-1, with 7 nucleotides matching TRBD1. Germline lookup yields CDR1 MNHEY and CDR2 SMNVEV (reference sequence). This CDR3 has 14 amino acids. Trimming took 7 bases from V and 1 from J; bases not matched to a gene: 6. The chain's CDR3 is CASNRQGPNTEAFF. DNA for the CDR3: TGTGCCAGCAATCGACAGGGACCGAACACTGAAGCTTTCTTT.